This TCR beta chain was captured by sequencing in a study of CD8+ T cells in alopecia areata. Study-wide results and limits: On tofacitinib, scalp and blood still held many of the expanded lesional clones.

The treatment was: oral pan-JAK inhibitor, 5-10 mg twice daily. Those with alopecia areata gave lesional scalp punch biopsies and peripheral blood. PBMCs served as the source from which CD4+ and CD8+ T cells were sorted. The ends were cut back, 1 base at V and 3 bases at J, with 12 bases in the middle. This CDR3 contains 14 residues. Germline CDR1 GTSNPN, CDR2 SVGIG (reference sequence). Extracted RNA was reverse transcribed into cDNA, the sequencing template. TCRdb's copy holds only in-frame clones and misses some; the assay was immunoSEQ multiplex PCR. There are some 200,000 clones in the sample; about three fifths occur only once, and 3.3% lies in the top ten. As for this clone: The antigen is not known.

The clonotype comes from a human donor with alopecia areata. This specimen was CD4+ T cells sorted from blood, taken at week 4, from a patient treated with tofacitinib. This chain connects TRBV30 to TRBJ1-1; a possible D gene is TRBD1 (5 bases). The CDR3 DNA follows: TGTGCCTGGAGTGCAGGGTTGGAGGACACTGAAGCTTTCTTT. This encodes CAWSAGLEDTEAFF.